Below, one T cell receptor (beta chain) is given with its context. The source of the sample is a study of blood T cell repertoires in COVID-19. The overall study: Sample material is recorded as cDNA or gDNA derived from T cells, B-cell-depleted T cells, or PBMCs.

CDR3 length: 14 amino acids. Germline V gene lookup returns CDR1 SGDLS and CDR2 YYNGEE. With 3 bases removed from V and 7 bases from J, the gap between germline ends came to 11 bases. Clones were read by immunoSEQ multiplex PCR, and TCRdb kept only the in-frame ones, dropping some. The repertoire consists of 95,000 or so clones, with around 87% occurring once and the leading ten covering about 18%. The gene calls are TRBV9 and TRBJ1-6, with D possibly matching TRBD1 (5 bases). The clonotype originates from a human donor in a cohort sampled during active COVID-19. Sequencing was performed on peripheral blood. The CDR3 sequence: CASSARRENSPLHF. In nucleotides, the CDR3 is TGTGCCAGCAGCGCCCGCAGGGAAAATTCACCCCTCCACTTT.